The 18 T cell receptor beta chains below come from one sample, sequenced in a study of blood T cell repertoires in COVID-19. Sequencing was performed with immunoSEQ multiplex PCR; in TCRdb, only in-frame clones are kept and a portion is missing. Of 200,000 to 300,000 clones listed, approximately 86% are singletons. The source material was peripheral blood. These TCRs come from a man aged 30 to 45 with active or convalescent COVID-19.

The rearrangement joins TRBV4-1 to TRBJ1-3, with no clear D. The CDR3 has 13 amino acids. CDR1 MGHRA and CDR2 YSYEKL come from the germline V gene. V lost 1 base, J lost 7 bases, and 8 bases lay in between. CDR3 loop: CASSQVGGNTIYF. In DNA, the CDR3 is TGCGCCAGCAGCCAAGTGGGAGGCAACACCATATATTTT.

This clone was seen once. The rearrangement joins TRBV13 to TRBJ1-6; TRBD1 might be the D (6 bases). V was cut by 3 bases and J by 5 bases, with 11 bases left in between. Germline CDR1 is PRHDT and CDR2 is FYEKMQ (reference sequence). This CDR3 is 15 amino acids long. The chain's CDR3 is CASSLLGQHNSPLHF. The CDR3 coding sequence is TGTGCCAGCAGCTTGCTAGGACAGCATAATTCACCCCTCCACTTT.

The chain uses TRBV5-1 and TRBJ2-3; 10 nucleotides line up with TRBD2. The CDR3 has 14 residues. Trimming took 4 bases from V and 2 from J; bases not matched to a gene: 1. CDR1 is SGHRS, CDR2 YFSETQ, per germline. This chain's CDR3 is CASSLAGDTDTQYF. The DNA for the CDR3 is TGCGCCAGCAGCCTAGCGGGGGACACAGATACGCAGTATTTT.

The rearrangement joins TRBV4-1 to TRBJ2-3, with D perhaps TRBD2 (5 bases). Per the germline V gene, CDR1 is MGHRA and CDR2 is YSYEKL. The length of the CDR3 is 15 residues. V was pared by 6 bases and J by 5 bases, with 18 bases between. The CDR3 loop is CASRLGKSPGDTQYF. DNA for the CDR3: TGCGCCAGCAGACTCGGGAAGTCCCCGGGAGATACGCAGTATTTT.

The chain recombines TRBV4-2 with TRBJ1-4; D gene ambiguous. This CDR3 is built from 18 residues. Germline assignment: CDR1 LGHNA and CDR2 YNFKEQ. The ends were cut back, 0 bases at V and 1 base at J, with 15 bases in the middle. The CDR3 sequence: CASSQEWRGLETNEKLFF. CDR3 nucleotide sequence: TGTGCCAGCAGCCAAGAATGGCGAGGGCTTGAAACTAATGAAAAACTGTTTTTT.

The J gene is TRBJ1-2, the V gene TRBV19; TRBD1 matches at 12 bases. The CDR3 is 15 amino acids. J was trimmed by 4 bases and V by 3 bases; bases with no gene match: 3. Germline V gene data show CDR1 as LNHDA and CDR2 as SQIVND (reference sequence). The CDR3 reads CASSMVGQGAYGYTF. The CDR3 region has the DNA TGTGCCAGTAGTATGGTGGGACAGGGGGCCTATGGCTACACCTTC.

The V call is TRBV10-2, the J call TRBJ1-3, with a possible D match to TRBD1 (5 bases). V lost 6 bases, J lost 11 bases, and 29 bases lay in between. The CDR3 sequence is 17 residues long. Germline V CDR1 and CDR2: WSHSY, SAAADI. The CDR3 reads CASSVTLGTQSSAAIYF. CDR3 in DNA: TGCGCCAGCAGCGTTACCTTAGGGACTCAGTCCTCTGCCGCCATATATTTT.

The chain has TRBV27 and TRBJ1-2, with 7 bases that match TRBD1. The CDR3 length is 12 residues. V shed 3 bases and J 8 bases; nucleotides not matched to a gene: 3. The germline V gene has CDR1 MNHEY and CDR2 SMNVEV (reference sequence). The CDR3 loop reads CASSLTGRGYTF. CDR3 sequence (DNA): TGTGCCAGCAGTTTGACAGGGCGAGGCTACACCTTC.

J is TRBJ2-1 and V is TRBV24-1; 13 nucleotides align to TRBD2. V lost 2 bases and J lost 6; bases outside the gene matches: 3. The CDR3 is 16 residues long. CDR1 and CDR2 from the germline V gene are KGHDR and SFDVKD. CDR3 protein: CATSDSGTSGANEQFF. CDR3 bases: TGTGCCACCAGTGATTCCGGGACTAGCGGGGCCAATGAGCAGTTCTTC.

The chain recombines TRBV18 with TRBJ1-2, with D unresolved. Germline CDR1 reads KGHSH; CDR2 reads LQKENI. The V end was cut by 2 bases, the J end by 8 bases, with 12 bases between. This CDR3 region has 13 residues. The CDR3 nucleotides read TGTGCCAGCTCACCAGACGGCCCGGGAGGCTACACCTTC. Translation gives CASSPDGPGGYTF.

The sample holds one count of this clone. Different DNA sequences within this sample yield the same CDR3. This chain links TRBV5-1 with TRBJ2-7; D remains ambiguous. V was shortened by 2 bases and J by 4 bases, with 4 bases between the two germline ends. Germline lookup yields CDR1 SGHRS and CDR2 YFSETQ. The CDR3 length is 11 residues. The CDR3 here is CASSFGYEQYF. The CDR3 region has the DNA TGCGCCAGCAGCTTCGGTTACGAGCAGTACTTC.

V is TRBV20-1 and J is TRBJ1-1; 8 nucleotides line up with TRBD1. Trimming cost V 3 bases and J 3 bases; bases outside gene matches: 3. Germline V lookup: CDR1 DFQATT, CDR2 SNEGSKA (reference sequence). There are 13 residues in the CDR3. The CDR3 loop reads CSASSTGDTEAFF. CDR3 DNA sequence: TGCAGTGCTAGTTCGACAGGGGACACTGAAGCTTTCTTT.

The CDR3 DNA follows: TGCGCCAGCCGCGGTCAGCTGAATAGCAATCAGCCCCAGCATTTT. Protein product: CASRGQLNSNQPQHF. This sequence joins TRBV10-1 and TRBJ1-5; the D is unclear. The CDR3 loop spans 15 amino acids. The V and J ends lost 8 bases and 0 bases respectively, with 14 bases between them. CDR1 and CDR2 (germline): WNHNN, SYGVQD (reference sequence).

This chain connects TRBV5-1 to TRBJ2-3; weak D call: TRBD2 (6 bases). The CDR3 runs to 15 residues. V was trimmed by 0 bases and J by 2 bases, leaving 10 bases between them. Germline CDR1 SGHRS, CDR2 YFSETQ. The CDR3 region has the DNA TGCGCCAGCAGCTTGGTACCGGGGGACACAGATACGCAGTATTTT. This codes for CASSLVPGDTDTQYF.

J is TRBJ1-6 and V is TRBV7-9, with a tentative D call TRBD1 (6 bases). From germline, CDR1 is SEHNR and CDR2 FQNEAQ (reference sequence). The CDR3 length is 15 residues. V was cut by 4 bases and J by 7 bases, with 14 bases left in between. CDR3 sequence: CASSSLQGRNSPLHF. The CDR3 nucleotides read TGTGCCAGCAGCTCCTTGCAGGGGAGAAATTCACCCCTCCACTTT.

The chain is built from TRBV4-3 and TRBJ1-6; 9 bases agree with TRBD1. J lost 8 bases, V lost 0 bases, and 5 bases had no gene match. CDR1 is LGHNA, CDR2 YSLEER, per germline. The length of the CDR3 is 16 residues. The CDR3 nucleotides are TGCGCCAGCAGCCAAGAACTTGACAGGGGGGATTCACCCCTCCACTTT. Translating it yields CASSQELDRGDSPLHF.

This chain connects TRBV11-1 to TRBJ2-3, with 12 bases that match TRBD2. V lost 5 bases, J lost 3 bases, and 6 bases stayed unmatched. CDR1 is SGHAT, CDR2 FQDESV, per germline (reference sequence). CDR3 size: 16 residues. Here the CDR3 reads CASSRTSGAATDTQYF. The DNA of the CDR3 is TGTGCCAGCAGCAGGACTAGCGGGGCCGCAACAGATACGCAGTATTTT.

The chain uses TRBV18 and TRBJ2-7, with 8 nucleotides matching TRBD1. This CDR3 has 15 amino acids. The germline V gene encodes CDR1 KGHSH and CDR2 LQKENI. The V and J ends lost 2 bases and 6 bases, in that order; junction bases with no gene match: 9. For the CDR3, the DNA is TGTGCCAGCTCACCAGGCAGGGGGCGAAACGGCGAGCAGTACTTC. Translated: CASSPGRGRNGEQYF.